What follows are 17 T cell receptor beta chains derived from one specimen sequenced in a study of blood T cells in healthy people across ages. With a J-beta primer mix and a sample-barcoded 5' primer, a second PCR ran about 6 to 11 cycles. TCRdb re-analysed the 5' RACE reads in MiXCR, keeping a single row per CDR3 protein. Seen here are over 950,000 distinct CDR3 sequences, around 54% observed once, and the top ten hold 20% to 25%. Sequenced sample: blood. The receptors originated from a woman aged 55-69 years in good health.

The genes are TRBV12-3 or TRBV12-4 and TRBJ1-1, with D possibly TRBD1 on 5 matching bases. The V gene lost 0 bases and the J gene lost 8 bases, with 10 bases spanning the gap. This CDR3 comprises 13 residues. CDR3 loop: CASSLAGQSEAFF. In DNA form, the CDR3 reads TGTGCCAGCAGTTTAGCGGGGCAGTCAGAAGCTTTCTTT.

This clonotype has only one observation. V usage is TRBV27 and J usage is TRBJ1-4, with D perhaps TRBD1 (6 bases). The CDR3 covers 14 residues. Trimming pared 8 bases from V and 8 bases from J, leaving 18 bases between. Germline V gene data show CDR1 as MNHEY and CDR2 as SMNVEV (reference sequence). CDR3 sequence: CASRKTGLIEKLFF. The CDR3 DNA reads TGTGCCAGCCGTAAAACAGGGTTAATCGAAAAACTGTTTTTT.

The gene calls are TRBV5-1 and TRBJ2-3; a weak D match, TRBD1 (6 bases). The CDR3 extends over 16 amino acids. The V and J ends lost 4 bases and 2 bases respectively, with 17 bases between them. Germline V gives CDR1 SGHRS, CDR2 YFSETQ. DNA of the CDR3: TGCGCCAGCAGCGTGGACGGGACACCATCCACAGATACGCAGTATTTT. It is translated as CASSVDGTPSTDTQYF.

This clonotype appeared a few times. The chain employs TRBV7-2 and TRBJ1-2; 9 bases are shared with TRBD1. The trim removed 5 bases at V and 2 bases at J, leaving 9 bases unmatched. This CDR3 region has 16 residues. The germline V gene has CDR1 SGHTA and CDR2 FQGNSA. CDR3 DNA: TGTGCCAGCAGCCGTCCAACAGGGGGCGCAAACTATGGCTACACCTTC. Protein sequence: CASSRPTGGANYGYTF.

In regard to this clonotype: This may be a read error: a much more frequent sequence differs by one nucleotide. The rearrangement uses TRBV7-2 and TRBJ2-7; D call uncertain. CDR3 length equals 14 residues. The V end was cut by 6 bases, the J end by 0 bases, with 12 bases between. Germline V gene data show CDR1 as SGHTA and CDR2 as FQGNSA. The CDR3, as DNA: TGTGCCAGCAGTTTGGTAACAGCCTCCTACGAGCAGTACTTC. Residues: CASSLVTASYEQYF.

The chain uses TRBV20-1 and TRBJ2-7; TRBD2 matches 11 bases. With 6 bases clipped from V and 0 bases from J, the junction kept 4 bases outside the gene matches. The V gene's germline CDR1 is DFQATT and CDR2 SNEGSKA (reference sequence). The CDR3 has 14 amino acids. CDR3 in DNA: TGCAGTGCCCTAGCGGGAGGTAGCTCCTACGAGCAGTACTTC. Amino acid sequence: CSALAGGSSYEQYF.

This clonotype has a handful of counts. The J gene is TRBJ2-7, the V gene TRBV28; D possibly corresponds to TRBD2 (5 bases). With 5 bases removed from V and 3 bases from J, the gap between germline ends came to 17 bases. The CDR3 runs 15 residues. CDR1 and CDR2 (germline): MDHEN, SYDVKM. The CDR3 nucleotides are TGTGCCAGCAGTAAACCGGACTTTCGGATCTACGAGCAGTACTTC. It translates to CASSKPDFRIYEQYF. Filled out from reference TRBV28 and TRBJ2-7, the complete variable domain reads DVKVTQSSRYLVKRTGEKVFLECVQDMDHENMFWYRQDPGLGLRLIYFSYDVKMKEKGDIPEGYSVSREKKERFSLILESASTNQTSMYLCASSKPDFRIYEQYFGPGTRLTVT.

The rearrangement joins TRBV20-1 to TRBJ2-5; the D gene is possibly TRBD2 (6 bases). This CDR3 comprises 16 residues. Germline-derived CDR1 and CDR2 are DFQATT and SNEGSKA (reference sequence). With 2 bases removed from V and 2 bases from J, the gap between germline ends came to 18 bases. The CDR3, as DNA: TGCAGTGCTAGACCCCCCTGGCTAGCGAAGCAAGAGACCCAGTACTTC. Protein: CSARPPWLAKQETQYF.

The CDR3 nucleotides read TGTGCCAGCCGTTCAAAAGGAGCAGGGACCTACGAGCAGTACTTC. It is translated as CASRSKGAGTYEQYF. The rearrangement uses TRBV6-2 or TRBV6-3 and TRBJ2-7; tentatively, D is TRBD1 (5 bases). The CDR3 runs 15 residues. Germline assignment: CDR1 MNHEY and CDR2 SVGEGT. The V end lost 8 bases, the J end lost 2 bases, and 19 bases lay between the germline ends.

In DNA, the CDR3 is TGTGCCAGCAGCCACAACAGGGGTTTAAATGAAAAACTGTTTTTT. This codes for CASSHNRGLNEKLFF. The chain combines TRBV5-4 with TRBJ1-4, with 7 bases aligning to TRBD1. This CDR3 is built from 15 residues. The ends lost 4 bases at V and 5 bases at J; junction bases unmatched: 8. Germline loops: CDR1 SGHNT, CDR2 YYREEE (reference sequence). The full variable domain, its missing parts supplied by reference TRBV5-4 and TRBJ1-4, is ETGVTQSPTHLIKTRGQQVTLRCSSQSGHNTVSWYQQALGQGPQFIFQYYREEENGRGNFPPRFSGLQFPNYSSELNVNALELDDSALYLCASSHNRGLNEKLFFGSGTQLSVL.

V usage is TRBV9 and J usage is TRBJ2-1; D is perhaps TRBD1 (5 bases). This CDR3 is 13 amino acids long. V lost 0 bases, J lost 10 bases, and 11 bases lay in between. Germline assignment: CDR1 SGDLS and CDR2 YYNGEE. The CDR3: CASSVVTGREQFF. The CDR3 DNA reads TGTGCCAGCAGCGTAGTTACAGGCAGAGAGCAGTTCTTC.

The chain recombines TRBV7-2 with TRBJ2-3; D may be TRBD1 (6 bases). Germline V gives CDR1 SGHTA, CDR2 FQGNSA. This CDR3 contains 11 residues. V lost 11 bases and J 5 bases, leaving 11 bases between the germline ends. The CDR3 is CAVRGLDTQYF. In nucleotides, the CDR3 is TGTGCCGTCAGGGGTTTAGATACGCAGTATTTT.

The rearrangement joins TRBV20-1 to TRBJ2-7; D is possibly TRBD2 (7 bases). V was pared by 2 bases and J by 2 bases, with 13 bases between. Germline CDR1 DFQATT, CDR2 SNEGSKA (reference sequence). The CDR3 has 14 amino acids. CDR3 sequence: CSARTQGRAYEQYF. CDR3 DNA: TGCAGTGCTAGAACCCAGGGGAGGGCCTACGAGCAGTACTTC.

The chain recombines TRBV3-1 with TRBJ1-6; 8 bases are shared with TRBD1. Germline CDR1 reads LGHDT; CDR2 reads YNNKEL (reference sequence). V trimming: 3 bases; J trimming: 9 bases; junction bases outside the gene matches: 4. The CDR3 consists of 14 residues. CDR3 sequence: CASSQGQGASPLHF. DNA for the CDR3: TGTGCCAGCAGCCAGGGGCAGGGGGCTTCACCCCTCCACTTT.

With respect to this clonotype: This may come from a read error, since a much larger clone is one base off. The genes are TRBV13 and TRBJ2-1, with a possible D match to TRBD2 (5 bases). CDR3 length: 15 amino acids. Germline-derived CDR1 and CDR2 are PRHDT and FYEKMQ (reference sequence). The CDR3 reads CASSLSSGPYSEQFF. CDR3 sequence (DNA): TGTGCCAGCAGCTTATCCAGCGGACCTTACAGTGAGCAGTTCTTC.

The chain employs TRBV4-1 and TRBJ2-3; 10 nucleotides align to TRBD2. The length of the CDR3 is 16 residues. Germline CDR1 MGHRA, CDR2 YSYEKL. V lost 2 bases, J lost 5 bases, and 7 bases stayed unmatched. DNA of the CDR3: TGCGCCAGCAGCCAAACCGGGACTAGCGCGGGAGATACGCAGTATTTT. Residues: CASSQTGTSAGDTQYF.

The sample holds one count of this clonotype. The rearrangement links TRBV19 to TRBJ2-3; D perhaps matches TRBD2 (5 bases). The V end lost 7 bases, the J end lost 4 bases, and 21 bases lay between the germline ends. This CDR3 contains 16 residues. Germline V gives CDR1 LNHDA, CDR2 SQIVND (reference sequence). The CDR3 here is CASTPGLTRGADTQYF. CDR3 sequence (DNA): TGTGCCAGTACCCCAGGACTCACTAGAGGTGCAGATACGCAGTATTTT.